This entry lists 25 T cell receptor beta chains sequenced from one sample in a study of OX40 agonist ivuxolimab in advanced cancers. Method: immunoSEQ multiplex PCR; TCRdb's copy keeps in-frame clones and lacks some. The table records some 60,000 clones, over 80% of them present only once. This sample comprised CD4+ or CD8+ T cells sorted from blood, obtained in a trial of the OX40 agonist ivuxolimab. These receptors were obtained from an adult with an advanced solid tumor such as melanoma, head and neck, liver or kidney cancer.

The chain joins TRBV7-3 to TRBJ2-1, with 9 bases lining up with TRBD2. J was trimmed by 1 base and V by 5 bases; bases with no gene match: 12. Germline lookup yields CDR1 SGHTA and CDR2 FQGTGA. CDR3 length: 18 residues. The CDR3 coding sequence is TGTGCCAGCAGCCCACTAGCGGGTGGGTGGGGGTCCTACAATGAGCAGTTCTTC. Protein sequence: CASSPLAGGWGSYNEQFF.

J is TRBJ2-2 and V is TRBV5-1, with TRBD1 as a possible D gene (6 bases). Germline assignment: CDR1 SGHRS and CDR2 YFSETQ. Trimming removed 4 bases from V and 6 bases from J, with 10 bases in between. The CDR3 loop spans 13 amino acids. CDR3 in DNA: TGCGCCAGCAGCAAAGGGACATCCGGGGAGCTGTTTTTT. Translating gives CASSKGTSGELFF.

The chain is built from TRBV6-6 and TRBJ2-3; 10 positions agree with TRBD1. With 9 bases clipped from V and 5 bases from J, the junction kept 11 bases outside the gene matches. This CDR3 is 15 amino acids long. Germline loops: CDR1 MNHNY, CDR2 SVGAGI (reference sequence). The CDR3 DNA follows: TGTGCCAGTGGGCTAGGACAGGGGGTTGGAGATACGCAGTATTTT. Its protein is CASGLGQGVGDTQYF.

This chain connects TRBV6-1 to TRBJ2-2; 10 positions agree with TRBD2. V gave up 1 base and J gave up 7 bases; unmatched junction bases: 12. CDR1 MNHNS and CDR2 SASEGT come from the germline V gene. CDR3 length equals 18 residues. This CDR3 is CASSEGPPGTSVGGELFF. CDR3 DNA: TGTGCCAGCAGTGAAGGACCCCCCGGGACTAGCGTTGGCGGGGAGCTGTTTTTT.

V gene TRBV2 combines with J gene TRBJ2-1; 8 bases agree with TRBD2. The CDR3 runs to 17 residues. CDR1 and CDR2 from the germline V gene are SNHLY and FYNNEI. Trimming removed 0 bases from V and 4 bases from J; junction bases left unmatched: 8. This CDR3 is CASSEALGSGTYNEQFF. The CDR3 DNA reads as TGTGCCAGCAGTGAAGCGCTAGGTAGCGGGACATACAATGAGCAGTTCTTC. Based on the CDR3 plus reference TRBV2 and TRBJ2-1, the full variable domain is EPEVTQTPSHQVTQMGQEVILRCVPISNHLYFYWYRQILGQKVEFLVSFYNNEISEKSEIFDDQFSVERPDGSNFTLKIRSTKLEDSAMYFCASSEALGSGTYNEQFFGPGTRLTVL.

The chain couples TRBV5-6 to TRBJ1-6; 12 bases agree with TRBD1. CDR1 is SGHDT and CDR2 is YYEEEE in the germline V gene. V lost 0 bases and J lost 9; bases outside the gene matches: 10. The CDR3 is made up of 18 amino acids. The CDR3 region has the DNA TGTGCCAGCAGCTTGGATAGGGACAGGGGGCCTTACGGTTCACCCCTCCACTTT. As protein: CASSLDRDRGPYGSPLHF.

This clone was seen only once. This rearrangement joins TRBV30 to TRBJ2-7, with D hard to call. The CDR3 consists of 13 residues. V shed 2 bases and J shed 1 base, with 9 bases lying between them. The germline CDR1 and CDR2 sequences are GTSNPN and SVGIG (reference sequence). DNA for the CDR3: TGTGCCTGGAGTAAGGGTCTTTCCTACGAGCAGTACTTC. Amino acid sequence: CAWSKGLSYEQYF. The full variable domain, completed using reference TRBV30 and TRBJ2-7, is SQTIHQWPATLVQPVGSPLSLECTVEGTSNPNLYWYRQAAGRGLQLLFYSVGIGQISSEVPQNLSASRPQDRQFILSSKKLLLSDSGFYLCAWSKGLSYEQYFGPGTRLTVT.

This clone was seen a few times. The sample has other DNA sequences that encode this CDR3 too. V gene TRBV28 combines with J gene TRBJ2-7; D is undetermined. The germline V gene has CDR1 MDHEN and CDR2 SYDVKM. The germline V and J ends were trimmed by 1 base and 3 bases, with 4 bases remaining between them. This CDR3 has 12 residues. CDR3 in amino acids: CASSLSRYEQYF. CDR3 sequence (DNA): TGTGCCAGCAGTTTATCCCGCTACGAGCAGTACTTC.

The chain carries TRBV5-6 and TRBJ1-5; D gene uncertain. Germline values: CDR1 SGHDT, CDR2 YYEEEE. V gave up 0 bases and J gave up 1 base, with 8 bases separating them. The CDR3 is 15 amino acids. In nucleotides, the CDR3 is TGTGCCAGCAGCTTGGGTGTGGAGAGCAATCAGCCCCAGCATTTT. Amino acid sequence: CASSLGVESNQPQHF.

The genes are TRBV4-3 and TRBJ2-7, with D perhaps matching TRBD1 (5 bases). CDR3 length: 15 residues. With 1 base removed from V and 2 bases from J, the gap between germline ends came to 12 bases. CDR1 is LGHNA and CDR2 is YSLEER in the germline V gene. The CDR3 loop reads CASSQGVGATYEQYF. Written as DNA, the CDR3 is TGCGCCAGCAGCCAAGGAGTAGGGGCAACCTACGAGCAGTACTTC.

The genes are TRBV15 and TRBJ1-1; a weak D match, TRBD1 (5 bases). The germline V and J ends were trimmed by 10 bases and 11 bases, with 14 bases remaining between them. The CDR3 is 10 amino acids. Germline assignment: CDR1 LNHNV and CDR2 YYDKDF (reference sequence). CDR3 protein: CAKRGKRAFF. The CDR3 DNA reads TGTGCCAAACGGGGCAAGAGGGCTTTCTTT.

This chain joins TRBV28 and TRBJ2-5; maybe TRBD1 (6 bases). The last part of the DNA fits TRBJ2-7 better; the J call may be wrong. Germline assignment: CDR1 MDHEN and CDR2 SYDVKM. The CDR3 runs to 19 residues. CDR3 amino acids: CASSQQLQGPGRDSYEQYF. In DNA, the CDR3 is TGTGCCAGCAGTCAACAGCTACAGGGTCCGGGGCGTGACTCCTACGAGCAGTACTTC.

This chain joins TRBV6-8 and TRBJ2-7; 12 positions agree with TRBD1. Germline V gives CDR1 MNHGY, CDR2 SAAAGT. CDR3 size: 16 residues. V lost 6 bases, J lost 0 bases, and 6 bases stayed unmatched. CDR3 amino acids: CASRGDRGLSSYEQYF. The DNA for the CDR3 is TGTGCCAGCAGAGGGGACAGGGGGCTGAGCTCCTACGAGCAGTACTTC.

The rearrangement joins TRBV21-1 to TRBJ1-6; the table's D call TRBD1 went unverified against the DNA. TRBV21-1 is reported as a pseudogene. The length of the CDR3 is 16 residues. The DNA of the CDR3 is TGTGCCAGCAGCAAAGAGGGGGACAGAGATAATTCACCCCTCCACTTT. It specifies CASSKEGDRDNSPLHF.

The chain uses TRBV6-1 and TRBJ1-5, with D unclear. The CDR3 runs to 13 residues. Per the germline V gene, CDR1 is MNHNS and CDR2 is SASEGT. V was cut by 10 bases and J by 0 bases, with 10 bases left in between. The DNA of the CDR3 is TGTGCCACGGTCCTTACTAGCAATCAGCCCCAGCATTTT. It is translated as CATVLTSNQPQHF.

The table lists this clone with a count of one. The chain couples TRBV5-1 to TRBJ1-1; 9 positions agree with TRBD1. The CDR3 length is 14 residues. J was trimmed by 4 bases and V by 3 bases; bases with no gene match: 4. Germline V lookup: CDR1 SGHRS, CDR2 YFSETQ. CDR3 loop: CASSSGTGSTEAFF. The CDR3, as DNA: TGCGCCAGCAGCTCCGGGACAGGGAGCACTGAAGCTTTCTTT.

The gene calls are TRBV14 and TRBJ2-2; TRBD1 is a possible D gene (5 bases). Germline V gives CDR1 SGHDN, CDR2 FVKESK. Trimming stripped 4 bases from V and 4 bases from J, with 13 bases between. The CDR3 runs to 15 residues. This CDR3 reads CASSPYRISTGELFF. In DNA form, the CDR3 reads TGTGCCAGCAGCCCTTACAGGATTTCCACCGGGGAGCTGTTTTTT.

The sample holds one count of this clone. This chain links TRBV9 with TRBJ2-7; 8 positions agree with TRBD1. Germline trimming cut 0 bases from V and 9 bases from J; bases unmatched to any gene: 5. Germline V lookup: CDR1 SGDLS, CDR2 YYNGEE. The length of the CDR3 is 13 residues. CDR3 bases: TGTGCCAGCAGCGTAGGGCAGGGGGCTAGGCAGTACTTC. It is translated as CASSVGQGARQYF.

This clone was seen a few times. The DNA of the CDR3 is TGTGCCAGCAGCGTAGTTCAAGACACCGGGGAGCTGTTTTTT. Translated, it gives CASSVVQDTGELFF. This chain links TRBV9 with TRBJ2-2; D unclear. CDR1 is SGDLS, CDR2 YYNGEE, per germline. Deletions cut 0 bases from V and 3 bases from J, with 6 bases between. This CDR3 contains 14 residues.

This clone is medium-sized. For the CDR3, the DNA is TGCGCCAGCAGCCAATTGGTACTAGCGGGAGGATTCTCCTACGAGCAGTACTTC. Its translation is CASSQLVLAGGFSYEQYF. The chain links TRBV4-1 to TRBJ2-7, with TRBD2 matching 12 bases. This CDR3 region has 18 residues. The germline CDR1 and CDR2 sequences are MGHRA and YSYEKL. Trimming cost V 2 bases and J 0 bases; bases outside gene matches: 8.

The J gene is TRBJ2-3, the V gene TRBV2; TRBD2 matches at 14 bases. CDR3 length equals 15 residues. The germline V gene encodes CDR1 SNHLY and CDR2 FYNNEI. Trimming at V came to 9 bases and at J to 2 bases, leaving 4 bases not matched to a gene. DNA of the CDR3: TGTGCCAGGGGGACTAGCGGGGGCCTCACAGATACGCAGTATTTT. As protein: CARGTSGGLTDTQYF.

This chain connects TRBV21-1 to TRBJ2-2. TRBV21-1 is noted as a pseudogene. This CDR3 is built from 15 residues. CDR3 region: CASSNWGPNTGELFF. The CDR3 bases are TGTGCCAGCAGCAATTGGGGACCGAACACCGGGGAGCTGTTTTTT.

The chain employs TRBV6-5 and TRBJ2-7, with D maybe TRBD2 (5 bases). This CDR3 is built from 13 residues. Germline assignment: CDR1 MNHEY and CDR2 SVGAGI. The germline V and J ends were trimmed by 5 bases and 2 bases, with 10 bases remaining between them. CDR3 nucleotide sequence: TGTGCCAGCAGTATCCGGGAAACCTACGAGCAGTACTTC. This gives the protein CASSIRETYEQYF.

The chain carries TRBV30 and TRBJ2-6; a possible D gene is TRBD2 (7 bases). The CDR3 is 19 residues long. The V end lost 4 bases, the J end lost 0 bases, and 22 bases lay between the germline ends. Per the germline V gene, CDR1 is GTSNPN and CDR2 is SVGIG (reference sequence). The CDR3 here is CAWTGALAVAISGANVLTF. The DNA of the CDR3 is TGTGCCTGGACGGGGGCTCTAGCGGTTGCCATCTCTGGGGCCAACGTCCTGACTTTC.

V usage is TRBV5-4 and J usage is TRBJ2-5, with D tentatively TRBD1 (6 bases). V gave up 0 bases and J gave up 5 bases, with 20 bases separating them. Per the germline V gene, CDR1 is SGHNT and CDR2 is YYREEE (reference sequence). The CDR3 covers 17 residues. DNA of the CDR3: TGTGCCAGCAGCTTGGGAGGTATCGGACAGATTGGTGAGACCCAGTACTTC. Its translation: CASSLGGIGQIGETQYF. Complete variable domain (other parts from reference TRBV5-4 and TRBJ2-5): ETGVTQSPTHLIKTRGQQVTLRCSSQSGHNTVSWYQQALGQGPQFIFQYYREEENGRGNFPPRFSGLQFPNYSSELNVNALELDDSALYLCASSLGGIGQIGETQYFGPGTRLLVL.